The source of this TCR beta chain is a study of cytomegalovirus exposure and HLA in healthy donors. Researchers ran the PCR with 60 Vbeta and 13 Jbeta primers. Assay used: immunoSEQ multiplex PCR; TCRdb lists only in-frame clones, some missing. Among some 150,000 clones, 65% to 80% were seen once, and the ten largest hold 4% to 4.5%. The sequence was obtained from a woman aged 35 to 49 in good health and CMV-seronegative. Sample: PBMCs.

CDR3 in DNA: TGCGCCAGCAGCATCCAAGGACAGGGCGGCGAGCAGTACTTC. Residues: CASSIQGQGGEQYF. The J gene is TRBJ2-7, the V gene TRBV5-1; 8 nucleotides line up with TRBD1. From germline, CDR1 is SGHRS and CDR2 YFSETQ. With 4 bases clipped from V and 6 bases from J, the junction kept 9 bases outside the gene matches. The CDR3 is made up of 14 amino acids.